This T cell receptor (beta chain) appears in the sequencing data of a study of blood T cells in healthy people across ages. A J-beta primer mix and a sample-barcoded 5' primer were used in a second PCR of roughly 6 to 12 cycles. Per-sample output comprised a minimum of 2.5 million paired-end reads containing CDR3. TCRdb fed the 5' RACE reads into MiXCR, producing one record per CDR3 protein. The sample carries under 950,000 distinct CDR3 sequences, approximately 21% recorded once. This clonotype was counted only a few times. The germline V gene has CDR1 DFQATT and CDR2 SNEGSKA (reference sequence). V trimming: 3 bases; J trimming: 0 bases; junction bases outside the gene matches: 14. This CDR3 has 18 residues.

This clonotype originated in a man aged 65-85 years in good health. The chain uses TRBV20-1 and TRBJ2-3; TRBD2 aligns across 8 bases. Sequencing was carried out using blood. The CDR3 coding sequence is TGCAGTGCTAGCCTCTCTGGGGCGGGAGGATTAAGCACAGATACGCAGTATTTT. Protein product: CSASLSGAGGLSTDTQYF.